The 27 T cell receptor beta chains below were found in one sample sequenced in a study of blood T cell repertoires in COVID-19. Profiling relied on immunoSEQ multiplex PCR, and the TCRdb table lists in-frame clones only, not all of them. The top ten clones hold 3% to 5% of a sample with 52,000 or so clones, 90% of them seen once. Sequenced material: peripheral blood. The origin of the receptors is a man in his fifties or sixties with acute or convalescent COVID-19.

This chain uses TRBV19 with TRBJ2-7, with 13 bases identical to TRBD2. J lost 4 bases, V lost 6 bases, and 12 bases had no gene match. Germline V CDR1 and CDR2: LNHDA, SQIVND (reference sequence). The CDR3 consists of 17 residues. Here the CDR3 DNA reads TGTGCCAGTAGCACGAAACCGGGACTAGCGGGACGGTACGAGCAGTACTTC. Translation: CASSTKPGLAGRYEQYF.

The chain is built from TRBV12-3 or TRBV12-4 and TRBJ2-3, with D possibly TRBD1 on 5 matching bases. V lost 0 bases and J 12 bases, leaving 13 bases between the germline ends. The CDR3 is made up of 13 amino acids. The CDR3 here is CASSLAPSTDQYF. In DNA form, the CDR3 reads TGTGCCAGCAGTTTAGCGCCGTCGACAGATCAGTATTTT.

The chain is built from TRBV7-2 and TRBJ2-3; 8 bases agree with TRBD2. Trimming removed 1 base from V and 3 bases from J; junction bases left unmatched: 3. This CDR3 has 15 amino acids. Germline lookup yields CDR1 SGHTA and CDR2 FQGNSA. The CDR3 coding sequence is TGTGCCAGCAGCTTAGTCGGGAGGGGGACAGATACGCAGTATTTT. Protein sequence: CASSLVGRGTDTQYF. Full variable domain (remainder filled in from reference TRBV7-2 and TRBJ2-3): GAGVSQSPSNKVTEKGKDVELRCDPISGHTALYWYRQSLGQGLEFLIYFQGNSAPDKSGLPSDRFSAERTGGSVSTLTIQRTQQEDSAVYLCASSLVGRGTDTQYFGPGTRLTVL.

This clone has a single count. The genes are TRBV6-5 and TRBJ2-1; TRBD1 matches at 10 bases. CDR3 length: 14 residues. The V gene's germline CDR1 is MNHEY and CDR2 SVGAGI. The V and J ends lost 6 bases and 6 bases, in that order; junction bases with no gene match: 5. CDR3 protein: CASRGTGVRNEQFF. CDR3 DNA sequence: TGTGCCAGCAGAGGGACAGGGGTTCGCAATGAGCAGTTCTTC.

This chain links TRBV27 with TRBJ2-1, with D maybe TRBD1 (6 bases). There are 16 residues in the CDR3. CDR1 MNHEY and CDR2 SMNVEV come from the germline V gene (reference sequence). V was trimmed by 2 bases and J by 3 bases, leaving 14 bases between them. CDR3 sequence: CASSLGTGPYYNEQFF. The CDR3 DNA reads TGTGCCAGCAGTTTAGGTACAGGGCCATACTACAATGAGCAGTTCTTC.

This rearrangement joins TRBV18 to TRBJ2-2; maybe TRBD2 (6 bases). The CDR3 runs to 16 residues. Trimming shortened V by 3 bases and J by 4 bases, and 15 bases separated the two germline ends. Germline lookup yields CDR1 KGHSH and CDR2 LQKENI. In nucleotides, the CDR3 is TGTGCCAGCTCACCGCTAGCGCTAGGAGGCACCGGGGAGCTGTTTTTT. It codes for CASSPLALGGTGELFF.

This chain joins TRBV11-3 and TRBJ2-1; 14 bases agree with TRBD2. CDR3 length: 15 amino acids. CDR1 is SGHNT and CDR2 is YENEEA in the germline V gene. The trim removed 10 bases at V and 7 bases at J, leaving 9 bases unmatched. The CDR3 region has the DNA TGTGCCACCCAAACCGGGACTAGCGGGAGTAATGAGCAGTTCTTC. Translated, it gives CATQTGTSGSNEQFF. The complete variable domain, with remaining parts taken from reference TRBV11-3 and TRBJ2-1, reads EAGVVQSPRYKIIEKKQPVAFWCNPISGHNTLYWYLQNLGQGPELLIRYENEEAVDDSQLPKDRFSAERLKGVDSTLKIQPAELGDSAVYLCATQTGTSGSNEQFFGPGTRLTVL.

The chain joins TRBV14 to TRBJ2-3, with 7 bases fitting TRBD2. Germline values: CDR1 SGHDN, CDR2 FVKESK. CDR3 length equals 16 residues. V dropped 1 base and J dropped 3; count of bases not matched to a gene: 7. DNA of the CDR3: TGTGCCAGCAGCCAAGGGACTAGTCGAGGTACAGATACGCAGTATTTT. Translated, it gives CASSQGTSRGTDTQYF.

V is TRBV5-6 and J is TRBJ2-5; D perhaps matches TRBD2 (9 bases). The CDR3 spans 14 residues. Between the trimmed V and J ends, which lost 4 bases and 8 bases, there was a span of 18 bases. The V gene's germline CDR1 is SGHDT and CDR2 YYEEEE. Written as DNA, the CDR3 is TGTGCCAGCAGCAGGGACAGGCGGGGGGGTACCCAGTACTTC. This sequence encodes CASSRDRRGGTQYF. The full variable domain, in which reference TRBV5-6 and TRBJ2-5 provide the parts outside the CDR3, is DAGVTQSPTHLIKTRGQQVTLRCSPKSGHDTVSWYQQALGQGPQFIFQYYEEEERQRGNFPDRFSGHQFPNYSSELNVNALLLGDSALYLCASSRDRRGGTQYFGPGTRLLVL.

This clone was detected once. This chain's CDR3 is CSVELARTGSHEQFF. The CDR3 DNA is TGCAGCGTTGAATTAGCCCGGACAGGGTCACATGAGCAGTTCTTC. This chain joins TRBV29-1 and TRBJ2-1; the match to TRBD1 covers 8 bases. The ends lost 2 bases at V and 8 bases at J; junction bases unmatched: 11. CDR1 is SQVTM and CDR2 is ANQGSEA in the germline V gene. The CDR3 contains 15 residues.

The chain uses TRBV4-1 and TRBJ2-7; 10 bases are a match to TRBD1. The CDR3 spans 14 residues. Unmatched junction bases numbered 7, after V lost 4 bases and J lost 7 bases. Germline CDR1 reads MGHRA; CDR2 reads YSYEKL. CDR3 loop: CASSPGQGMGEQYF. For the CDR3, the DNA is TGCGCCAGCAGCCCGGGACAGGGGATGGGGGAGCAGTACTTC.

This chain uses TRBV2 with TRBJ2-3; TRBD1 is a possible D gene (5 bases). Trimming cost V 5 bases and J 0 bases, with 18 bases left between them. This CDR3 has 17 residues. Germline V gives CDR1 SNHLY, CDR2 FYNNEI. The CDR3 reads CASSPSTVQTSTDTQYF. Written as DNA, the CDR3 is TGTGCCAGCAGTCCTTCGACAGTACAAACTAGCACAGATACGCAGTATTTT.

The chain links TRBV19 to TRBJ2-3, with TRBD2 matching over 11 bases. The V gene's germline CDR1 is LNHDA and CDR2 SQIVND (reference sequence). J was trimmed by 4 bases and V by 1 base; bases with no gene match: 7. This CDR3 region has 17 residues. CDR3 protein: CASSIVHLAGGSDTQYF. CDR3 coding DNA: TGTGCCAGTAGTATAGTCCACCTAGCGGGAGGATCAGATACGCAGTATTTT.

The chain has TRBV5-1 and TRBJ2-7; D is perhaps TRBD1 (6 bases). The CDR3 has 16 residues. Looked up from germline, CDR1 is SGHRS and CDR2 is YFSETQ. V dropped 1 base and J dropped 3 bases, with 17 bases sitting between them. CDR3 bases: TGCGCCAGCAGCTTGTGGCAGCCCAGGGGCCTCTACGAGCAGTACTTC. Amino acids: CASSLWQPRGLYEQYF.

The chain uses TRBV27 and TRBJ1-1, with a weak D call TRBD1 (6 bases). Germline CDR1 MNHEY, CDR2 SMNVEV (reference sequence). Trimming pared 5 bases from V and 6 bases from J, leaving 13 bases between. This CDR3 comprises 13 residues. CDR3 residues: CASSHRGFAEAFF. CDR3 DNA: TGTGCCAGCAGTCATAGGGGGTTCGCTGAAGCTTTCTTT.

With respect to this clone: The sample holds other DNA sequences that translate to the same CDR3. The chain carries TRBV18 and TRBJ2-5; 7 bases fit TRBD2. The CDR3 sequence is 13 residues long. Germline-derived CDR1 and CDR2 are KGHSH and LQKENI. Trimming removed 3 bases from V and 5 bases from J; junction bases left unmatched: 3. The CDR3: CASSPGGSETQYF. The DNA of the CDR3 is TGTGCCAGCTCACCGGGCGGGAGTGAGACCCAGTACTTC.

This chain uses TRBV30 with TRBJ1-5; TRBD1 aligns across 8 bases. The CDR3 length is 14 residues. From germline, CDR1 is GTSNPN and CDR2 SVGIG (reference sequence). V trimming: 1 base; J trimming: 5 bases; junction bases outside the gene matches: 4. CDR3 DNA sequence: TGTGCCTGGAGTGGTGGGACAGGTTATCAGCCCCAGCATTTT. Protein: CAWSGGTGYQPQHF.

The V gene is TRBV25-1, the J gene TRBJ2-7; 9 bases fit TRBD2. CDR1 and CDR2 from the germline V gene are MGHDK and SYGVNS. The CDR3 is made up of 14 amino acids. V shed 6 bases, J shed 4 bases, and the junction held 7 bases outside the gene matches. CDR3 amino acids: CASRSSGTGYEQYF. The CDR3 DNA follows: TGTGCCAGCAGATCTAGCGGGACGGGTTACGAGCAGTACTTC.

The chain uses TRBV6-6 and TRBJ1-5; the match to TRBD1 covers 7 bases. The CDR3 covers 15 residues. CDR1 is MNHNY and CDR2 is SVGAGI in the germline V gene (reference sequence). V gave up 6 bases and J gave up 5 bases; unmatched junction bases: 10. CDR3 DNA: TGTGCCAGCAGCCCAATTCAGGGGGGTCATCAGCCCCAGCATTTT. Encoded protein: CASSPIQGGHQPQHF.

In its sample, this clone was seen a few times. The V gene is TRBV27, the J gene TRBJ1-6; unclear D gene. Trimming took off 2 bases at V and 5 bases at J, with 22 bases between the two ends. This CDR3 is 19 amino acids long. Germline CDR1 is MNHEY and CDR2 is SMNVEV (reference sequence). In DNA, the CDR3 is TGTGCCAGCAGTTTAGGGCATTCGTTTACGGCCCTTCATAATTCACCCCTCCACTTT. Amino acid sequence: CASSLGHSFTALHNSPLHF.

This chain uses TRBV19 with TRBJ2-1; 9 bases align to TRBD2. The CDR3 consists of 15 residues. V shed 6 bases and J 13 bases; nucleotides not matched to a gene: 16. Germline CDR1 is LNHDA and CDR2 is SQIVND (reference sequence). This chain's CDR3 is CASSILSSGVGSQFF. The CDR3 nucleotides are TGTGCCAGTAGCATTCTCTCTAGCGGGGTAGGAAGCCAGTTCTTC.

This clone was observed a handful of times. The J gene is TRBJ2-6, the V gene TRBV11-2, with unresolved D. Germline V gene data show CDR1 as SGHAT and CDR2 as FQNNGV. With 6 bases removed from V and 0 bases from J, the gap between germline ends came to 9 bases. The CDR3 spans 15 residues. The CDR3 nucleotides read TGTGCCAGCAGTCTAACAGTCTCTGGGGCCAACGTCCTGACTTTC. It yields the protein CASSLTVSGANVLTF.

This chain joins TRBV30 and TRBJ1-1; no definite D call. Trimming removed 2 bases at V and 0 bases at J, with 7 bases between. Germline lookup yields CDR1 GTSNPN and CDR2 SVGIG (reference sequence). CDR3 length: 13 amino acids. CDR3 bases: TGTGCCTGGAGTTTGCAGGTGAACACTGAAGCTTTCTTT. Translated: CAWSLQVNTEAFF.

The chain carries TRBV19 and TRBJ1-1; TRBD1 matches at 7 bases. V lost 0 bases to trimming and J lost 3 bases; unmatched junction nucleotides: 7. Germline CDR1 and CDR2: LNHDA and SQIVND (reference sequence). CDR3 length: 16 residues. CDR3 region: CASSIDSTGKDTEAFF. CDR3 sequence (DNA): TGTGCCAGTAGTATAGACTCGACAGGGAAGGACACTGAAGCTTTCTTT.

This chain links TRBV24-1 with TRBJ2-4, with D uncertain. With 3 bases removed from V and 0 bases from J, the gap between germline ends came to 14 bases. The CDR3 has 17 amino acids. Germline V gene sequence: CDR1 KGHDR, CDR2 SFDVKD. The CDR3 reads CATSDTNGGIAKNIQYF. In DNA, the CDR3 is TGTGCCACCAGTGATACCAACGGCGGAATAGCCAAAAACATTCAGTACTTC.

The rearrangement joins TRBV30 to TRBJ1-1; tentative D call: TRBD1 (5 bases). The germline V gene encodes CDR1 GTSNPN and CDR2 SVGIG (reference sequence). CDR3 length: 15 amino acids. Trimming took 1 base from V and 0 from J, leaving 12 bases between them. CDR3 sequence: CAWSDGTGMNTEAFF. The CDR3 region has the DNA TGTGCCTGGAGTGACGGGACTGGGATGAACACTGAAGCTTTCTTT. The whole variable domain, remainder taken from reference TRBV30 and TRBJ1-1, is SQTIHQWPATLVQPVGSPLSLECTVEGTSNPNLYWYRQAAGRGLQLLFYSVGIGQISSEVPQNLSASRPQDRQFILSSKKLLLSDSGFYLCAWSDGTGMNTEAFFGQGTRLTVV.

The chain couples TRBV2 to TRBJ2-1; 10 nucleotides agree with TRBD2. The CDR3 is 14 residues long. Germline CDR1 reads SNHLY; CDR2 reads FYNNEI. V trimming: 8 bases; J trimming: 2 bases; junction bases outside the gene matches: 3. The CDR3 nucleotides are TGTGCCAGCGTGCTAGCGGGAGCCTACAATGAGCAGTTCTTC. Its translation: CASVLAGAYNEQFF. Combining the CDR3 with reference TRBV2 and TRBJ2-1 gives the whole variable domain EPEVTQTPSHQVTQMGQEVILRCVPISNHLYFYWYRQILGQKVEFLVSFYNNEISEKSEIFDDQFSVERPDGSNFTLKIRSTKLEDSAMYFCASVLAGAYNEQFFGPGTRLTVL.